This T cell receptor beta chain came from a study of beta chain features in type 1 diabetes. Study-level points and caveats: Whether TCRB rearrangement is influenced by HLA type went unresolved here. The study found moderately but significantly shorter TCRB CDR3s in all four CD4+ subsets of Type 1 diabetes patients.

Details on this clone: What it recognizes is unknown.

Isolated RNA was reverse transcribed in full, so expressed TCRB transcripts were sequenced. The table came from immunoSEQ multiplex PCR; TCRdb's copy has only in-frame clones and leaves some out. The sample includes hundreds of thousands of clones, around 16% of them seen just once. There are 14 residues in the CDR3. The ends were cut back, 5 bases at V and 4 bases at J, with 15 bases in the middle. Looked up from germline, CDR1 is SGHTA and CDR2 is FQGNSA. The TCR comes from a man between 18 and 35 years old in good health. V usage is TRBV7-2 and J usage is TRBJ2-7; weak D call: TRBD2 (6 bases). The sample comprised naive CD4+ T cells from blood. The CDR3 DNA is TGTGCCAGCAGCCCCCGTGGGGGGATTTACGAGCAGTACTTC. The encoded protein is CASSPRGGIYEQYF.